Listed here are 24 T cell receptor beta chains from one sample, sequenced in a study of identical twins. TCRdb recomputed calls from the 5' RACE reads with MiXCR, one row per CDR3 protein. The table has roughly 690,000 distinct CDR3 sequences, around 6.1% seen once; the top ten hold approximately 2%. The material sequenced was naive T cells sorted from blood. These TCRs come from a man aged 18 to 30 in good health.

In its sample, this clonotype was seen a few times. A much larger clonotype is one base distant, so this may be a read error. The chain combines TRBV5-1 with TRBJ2-3; 7 nucleotides agree with TRBD2. Losses at the gene ends were 3 bases for V and 2 bases for J; bases not matched to a gene: 0. Per the germline V gene, CDR1 is SGHRS and CDR2 is YFSETQ. The length of the CDR3 is 13 residues. CDR3 loop: CASSWDYTDTQYF. The CDR3 region has the DNA TGCGCCAGCAGCTGGGACTACACAGATACGCAGTATTTT.

In this sample, this clonotype turned up many times. The CDR3 spells CASEIGGLNTEAFF. DNA of the CDR3: TGTGCCAGCGAGATAGGAGGGCTGAACACTGAAGCTTTCTTT. The rearrangement uses TRBV6-1 and TRBJ1-1; D gene unclear. V was clipped by 8 bases and J by 0 bases, with 13 bases between them. CDR1 is MNHNS, CDR2 SASEGT, per germline. The CDR3 spans 14 residues.

In its sample, this clonotype was seen a few times. The rearrangement joins TRBV5-1 to TRBJ2-2, with D unclear. V lost 4 bases and J 1 base, leaving 11 bases between the germline ends. Germline V gives CDR1 SGHRS, CDR2 YFSETQ. This CDR3 spans 15 amino acids. The CDR3 coding sequence is TGCGCCAGCAGCGCTAGGGTAAAGAACACCGGGGAGCTGTTTTTT. This encodes CASSARVKNTGELFF.

This clonotype was detected ten times or more. The CDR3 here is CASSLSGSEETQYF. The DNA for the CDR3 is TGCGCCAGCAGCCTTAGCGGGAGTGAAGAGACCCAGTACTTC. The rearrangement links TRBV4-1 to TRBJ2-5, with 9 bases identical to TRBD2. CDR1 MGHRA and CDR2 YSYEKL come from the germline V gene. V lost 4 bases, J lost 3 bases, and 3 bases stayed unmatched. The CDR3 consists of 14 residues.

This clonotype was seen a handful of times. The chain recombines TRBV14 with TRBJ2-5; D may be TRBD1 (5 bases). Germline CDR1 reads SGHDN; CDR2 reads FVKESK. This CDR3 has 15 residues. V lost 3 bases and J lost 1, with 12 bases in between. The CDR3 DNA reads TGTGCCAGCAGCCAGAACCTCGACAGCCAAGAGACCCAGTACTTC. Its translation is CASSQNLDSQETQYF.

This clonotype was detected only a few times. The chain couples TRBV6-6 to TRBJ1-5; D remains unclear. This CDR3 region has 13 residues. Germline V gene lookup returns CDR1 MNHNY and CDR2 SVGAGI (reference sequence). Deletions cut 5 bases from V and 3 bases from J, with 8 bases between. CDR3 protein: CASSTGLNQPQHF. The DNA of the CDR3 is TGTGCCAGCAGTACCGGGCTCAATCAGCCCCAGCATTTT.

This clonotype was recorded many times. The V call is TRBV6-1, the J call TRBJ2-3; no definite D call. Germline V gene data show CDR1 as MNHNS and CDR2 as SASEGT. The V end lost 6 bases, the J end lost 3 bases, and 13 bases lay between the germline ends. The CDR3 totals 14 residues. The CDR3 nucleotides read TGTGCCAGCAGGGACGGGTTCCAGACAGATACGCAGTATTTT. It encodes CASRDGFQTDTQYF.

This clonotype was detected many times. The V gene is TRBV12-3 or TRBV12-4, the J gene TRBJ2-5; D gene uncertain. Between the trimmed V and J ends, which lost 0 bases and 4 bases, there was a span of 6 bases. The CDR3 has 13 residues. As DNA, the CDR3 is TGTGCCAGCAGTTTAGCAGACATAGAGACCCAGTACTTC. This codes for CASSLADIETQYF.

This clonotype was detected many times. The chain combines TRBV5-1 with TRBJ2-5; maybe TRBD1 (5 bases). Trimming took 5 bases from V and 0 from J, leaving 20 bases between them. Germline assignment: CDR1 SGHRS and CDR2 YFSETQ. This CDR3 region has 17 residues. The CDR3 region is CASRGSLDKRYQETQYF. CDR3 nucleotide sequence: TGCGCCAGCAGGGGCTCACTGGACAAAAGGTACCAAGAGACCCAGTACTTC.

This clonotype was recorded at least ten times. The chain combines TRBV12-3 or TRBV12-4 with TRBJ2-7; D may correspond to TRBD1 or TRBD2 (5 bases each). Trimming stripped 7 bases from V and 2 bases from J, with 15 bases between. The CDR3 is 14 amino acids. The CDR3 nucleotides are TGTGCCAGCAATAGGGACGGTGGCACCTACGAGCAGTACTTC. Its protein product is CASNRDGGTYEQYF.

In the case of this clonotype: Because it lacks the conserved phenylalanine or tryptophan at the end, this CDR3 is likely a read error. The chain employs TRBV30 and TRBJ1-2; perhaps TRBD1 as D (5 bases). The CDR3 has 15 amino acids. Germline CDR1 and CDR2: GTSNPN and SVGIG (reference sequence). Trimming left V 3 bases short and J 2 bases short, with 16 bases between. As DNA, the CDR3 is TGTGCCTGGAGAGATGTGGGACTCCAGAACTATGGCTACACCTCC. This codes for CAWRDVGLQNYGYTS.

The chain employs TRBV7-6 and TRBJ1-2; D gene ambiguous. The V and J ends lost 5 bases and 7 bases respectively, with 11 bases between them. Germline V gene data show CDR1 as SGHVS and CDR2 as FNYEAQ. The CDR3 is 12 residues long. The CDR3 region is CASSGWASGYTF. In nucleotides, the CDR3 is TGTGCCAGCAGCGGGTGGGCGTCTGGCTACACCTTC.

This clonotype was seen more than once but under ten times. This rearrangement joins TRBV9 to TRBJ1-1; tentative D call: TRBD1 (6 bases). The V and J ends lost 4 bases and 5 bases respectively, with 12 bases between them. Germline V gene data show CDR1 as SGDLS and CDR2 as YYNGEE. CDR3 size: 13 residues. CDR3 sequence (DNA): TGTGCCAGCAGCCTCCGGGGGCAGACTGAAGCTTTCTTT. It yields the protein CASSLRGQTEAFF. Variable domain in full (rest from reference TRBV9 and TRBJ1-1): DSGVTQTPKHLITATGQRVTLRCSPRSGDLSVYWYQQSLDQGLQFLIQYYNGEERAKGNILERFSAQQFPDLHSELNLSSLELGDSALYFCASSLRGQTEAFFGQGTRLTVV.

This clonotype was detected only a few times. The chain joins TRBV11-2 to TRBJ2-1, with D possibly matching TRBD2 (5 bases). Germline V CDR1 and CDR2: SGHAT, FQNNGV. With 7 bases removed from V and 4 bases from J, the gap between germline ends came to 14 bases. The CDR3 totals 14 residues. The CDR3 DNA follows: TGTGCCAGCACCCCTGGACGGGATTACAATGAGCAGTTCTTC. Amino acid sequence: CASTPGRDYNEQFF.

This clonotype was detected many times. The chain uses TRBV6-5 and TRBJ2-7; D is perhaps TRBD1 (6 bases). Trimming cost V 4 bases and J 4 bases, with 11 bases left between them. Germline V CDR1 and CDR2: MNHEY, SVGAGI. The CDR3 spans 13 residues. As DNA, the CDR3 is TGTGCCAGCAGTTCAACCAGGGGATACGAGCAGTACTTC. Its translation is CASSSTRGYEQYF.

This clonotype was found a few times. The rearrangement uses TRBV6-1 and TRBJ2-3; D call uncertain. The V gene lost 2 bases and the J gene lost 2 bases, with 14 bases spanning the gap. This CDR3 has 16 amino acids. Germline-derived CDR1 and CDR2 are MNHNS and SASEGT. CDR3 DNA sequence: TGTGCCAGCAGTGAATTGATGGTACAGATCACAGATACGCAGTATTTT. This sequence encodes CASSELMVQITDTQYF.

CDR3 residues: CASSFTGAGNEQFF. CDR3 DNA sequence: TGTGCCAGCAGTTTCACGGGAGCCGGTAATGAGCAGTTCTTC. The chain employs TRBV12-3 or TRBV12-4 and TRBJ2-1, with a weak D call TRBD2 (6 bases). V was cut by 3 bases and J by 7 bases, with 13 bases left in between. The CDR3 contains 14 residues.

The chain couples TRBV20-1 to TRBJ2-7; TRBD1 agrees at 7 bases. CDR3 length: 13 amino acids. Germline CDR1 and CDR2: DFQATT and SNEGSKA (reference sequence). Trimming cost V 3 bases and J 3 bases; bases outside gene matches: 5. The CDR3 is CSASTGQSYEQYF. The CDR3 DNA reads as TGCAGTGCTAGTACGGGACAGAGCTACGAGCAGTACTTC.

V gene TRBV20-1 combines with J gene TRBJ2-1; TRBD1 matches at 8 bases. This CDR3 spans 16 amino acids. V shed 3 bases, J shed 4 bases, and the junction held 11 bases outside the gene matches. Germline-derived CDR1 and CDR2 are DFQATT and SNEGSKA (reference sequence). The CDR3 reads CSARDLRDRYYNEQFF. The DNA for the CDR3 is TGCAGTGCTAGGGACTTGCGGGACAGGTATTACAATGAGCAGTTCTTC.

At least ten counts were recorded for this clonotype. Here the CDR3 reads CSASLSGPTTDTQYF. CDR3 bases: TGCAGTGCTAGTCTAAGTGGACCGACCACAGATACGCAGTATTTT. The chain links TRBV20-1 to TRBJ2-3; D unclear. This CDR3 region has 15 residues. V lost 3 bases and J 2 bases, leaving 15 bases between the germline ends. Germline V CDR1 and CDR2: DFQATT, SNEGSKA (reference sequence).

The sample holds many counts of this clonotype. The V and J genes are TRBV5-1 and TRBJ1-1, with D unclear. The CDR3 covers 15 residues. Germline values: CDR1 SGHRS, CDR2 YFSETQ. Trimming removed 3 bases at V and 1 base at J, with 13 bases between. CDR3 coding DNA: TGCGCCAGCAGCTCCGGGGTTCTCACGAACACTGAAGCTTTCTTT. Protein: CASSSGVLTNTEAFF.

This clonotype occurred a few times. This chain connects TRBV6-1 to TRBJ2-1; 7 bases map to TRBD1. CDR3 length: 15 residues. The ends lost 6 bases at V and 2 bases at J; junction bases unmatched: 7. The germline V gene has CDR1 MNHNS and CDR2 SASEGT. In nucleotides, the CDR3 is TGTGCCAGCAGGACCGGGACAGCTACCTACAATGAGCAGTTCTTC. Its translation is CASRTGTATYNEQFF.

The CDR3 sequence: CASRGTLYEQYF. CDR3 nucleotide sequence: TGTGCCAGCAGGGGGACACTCTACGAGCAGTACTTC. This chain joins TRBV6-5 and TRBJ2-7; TRBD1 is a possible D gene (6 bases). This CDR3 is 12 amino acids long. Germline CDR1 reads MNHEY; CDR2 reads SVGAGI. Trimming took 6 bases from V and 3 from J, leaving 9 bases between them.

This clonotype was seen ten or more times. This chain uses TRBV20-1 with TRBJ1-6; D uncertain. The CDR3 runs 13 residues. Germline V CDR1 and CDR2: DFQATT, SNEGSKA (reference sequence). V lost 6 bases and J lost 8, with 14 bases in between. The CDR3 nucleotides are TGCAGTGCCCCCGGTGTAGGAGATTCACCCCTCCACTTT. It translates to CSAPGVGDSPLHF.